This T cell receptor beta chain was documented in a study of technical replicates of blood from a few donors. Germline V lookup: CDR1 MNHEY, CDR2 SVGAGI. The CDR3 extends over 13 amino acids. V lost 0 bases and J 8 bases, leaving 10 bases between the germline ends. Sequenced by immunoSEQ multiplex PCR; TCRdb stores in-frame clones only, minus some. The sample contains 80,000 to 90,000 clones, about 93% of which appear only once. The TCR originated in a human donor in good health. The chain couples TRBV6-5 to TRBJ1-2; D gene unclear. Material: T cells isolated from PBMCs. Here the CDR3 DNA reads TGTGCCAGCAGTTACTCGAGTAACTTCGGCTACACCTTC. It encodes CASSYSSNFGYTF.